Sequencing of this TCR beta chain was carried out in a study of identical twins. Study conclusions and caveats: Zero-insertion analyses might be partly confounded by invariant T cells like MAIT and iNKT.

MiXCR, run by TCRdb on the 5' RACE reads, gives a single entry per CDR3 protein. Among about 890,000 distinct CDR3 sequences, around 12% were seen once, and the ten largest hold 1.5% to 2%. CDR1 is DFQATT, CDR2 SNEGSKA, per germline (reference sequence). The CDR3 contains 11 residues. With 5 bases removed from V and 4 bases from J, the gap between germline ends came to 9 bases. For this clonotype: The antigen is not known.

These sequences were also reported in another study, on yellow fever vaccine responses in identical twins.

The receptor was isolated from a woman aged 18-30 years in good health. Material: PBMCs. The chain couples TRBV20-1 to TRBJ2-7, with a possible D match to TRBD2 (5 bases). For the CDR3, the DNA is TGCAGTGCTGAAACGGGATACGAGCAGTACTTC. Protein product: CSAETGYEQYF.